The 13 T cell receptor beta chains given below trace back to one sample, sequenced in a study of memory CD4+ T cells and cytomegalovirus serostatus. Single viable CD3+CD4+CD8-CD45RO+ cells were sorted as the memory CD4+ T cells. The data were produced by immunoSEQ multiplex PCR, yet TCRdb's version contains in-frame clones alone and is incomplete. This table holds 50,000 to 65,000 clones, about three quarters found once. Specimen: memory CD4+ T cells from blood. The origin of the receptors is an adult in good health and CMV-seropositive.

V is TRBV7-2 and J is TRBJ2-3; no firm D call. V lost 2 bases and J lost 0, with 12 bases in between. Germline-derived CDR1 and CDR2 are SGHTA and FQGNSA. CDR3 length: 16 residues. CDR3 DNA sequence: TGTGCCAGCAGCTTAACCGGCCCTTCTAGCACAGATACGCAGTATTTT. This gives the protein CASSLTGPSSTDTQYF.

V gene TRBV9 combines with J gene TRBJ1-1; 7 bases agree with TRBD1. Germline CDR1 reads SGDLS; CDR2 reads YYNGEE. This CDR3 is 14 amino acids long. With V trimmed by 4 bases and J by 2 bases, 5 bases remained unmatched. The CDR3 is CASSTWDSNTEAFF. The CDR3 coding sequence is TGTGCCAGCAGCACCTGGGACAGTAACACTGAAGCTTTCTTT.

The rearrangement links TRBV6-1 to TRBJ2-1; 7 bases are shared with TRBD1. From germline, CDR1 is MNHNS and CDR2 SASEGT. Trimming cost V 4 bases and J 5 bases; bases outside gene matches: 5. There are 14 residues in the CDR3. The CDR3 spells CASSATGTHNEQFF. In DNA form, the CDR3 reads TGTGCCAGCAGTGCGACAGGGACACACAATGAGCAGTTCTTC.

The gene calls are TRBV5-6 and TRBJ2-5; D may be TRBD2 (5 bases). CDR3 length equals 15 residues. The V and J ends lost 4 bases and 2 bases respectively, with 15 bases between them. From germline, CDR1 is SGHDT and CDR2 YYEEEE. CDR3 sequence reads: CASSPGYGGQETQYF. DNA for the CDR3: TGTGCCAGCAGCCCGGGCTACGGCGGGCAAGAGACCCAGTACTTC.

This rearrangement joins TRBV5-1 to TRBJ2-1, with TRBD2 matching 10 bases. The trim removed 4 bases at V and 6 bases at J, leaving 4 bases unmatched. The CDR3 is made up of 14 amino acids. Per germline, CDR1 SGHRS and CDR2 YFSETQ. This chain's CDR3 is CASSLAGASNEQFF. Written as DNA, the CDR3 is TGCGCCAGCAGCCTAGCGGGGGCTAGCAATGAGCAGTTCTTC.

This clone turned up a few times. The rearrangement uses TRBV7-9 and TRBJ2-5, with D perhaps matching TRBD1 or TRBD2 (5 bases each). This CDR3 contains 15 residues. Per the germline V gene, CDR1 is SEHNR and CDR2 is FQNEAQ (reference sequence). V was trimmed by 5 bases and J by 2 bases, leaving 15 bases between them. CDR3 amino acids: CASSQGDSKQETQYF. CDR3 DNA: TGTGCCAGCAGCCAGGGAGACAGTAAACAAGAGACCCAGTACTTC.

This clone was detected once. V gene TRBV18 combines with J gene TRBJ1-4; TRBD1 aligns across 7 bases. V lost 6 bases and J lost 0; bases outside the gene matches: 10. CDR1 KGHSH and CDR2 LQKENI come from the germline V gene. The CDR3 has 17 amino acids. The CDR3 DNA is TGTGCCAGCTCCCTGGAACAGGGGCCTGCAACTAATGAAAAACTGTTTTTT. It yields the protein CASSLEQGPATNEKLFF. The full variable domain, in which reference TRBV18 and TRBJ1-4 provide the parts outside the CDR3, is NAGVMQNPRHLVRRRGQEARLRCSPMKGHSHVYWYRQLPEEGLKFMVYLQKENIIDESGMPKERFSAEFPKEGPSILRIQQVVRGDSAAYFCASSLEQGPATNEKLFFGSGTQLSVL.

The chain is built from TRBV11-2 and TRBJ2-7; possibly TRBD1 or TRBD2 for D (5 bases each). The CDR3 loop spans 13 amino acids. Germline values: CDR1 SGHAT, CDR2 FQNNGV. The germline V and J ends were trimmed by 5 bases and 5 bases, with 13 bases remaining between them. In DNA, the CDR3 is TGTGCCAGCAGCCGGGACCGCCCCCACGAGCAGTACTTC. Protein product: CASSRDRPHEQYF.

The V gene is TRBV27, the J gene TRBJ1-5; 11 positions agree with TRBD1. The CDR3 runs to 14 residues. Germline CDR1 is MNHEY and CDR2 is SMNVEV (reference sequence). With V trimmed by 6 bases and J by 7 bases, 5 bases remained unmatched. The CDR3 DNA is TGTGCCAGCAGGGGACAGGGGGTGGGCCAGCCCCAGCATTTT. Encoded protein: CASRGQGVGQPQHF.

The chain recombines TRBV28 with TRBJ1-6, with D possibly being TRBD1 (6 bases). This CDR3 region has 13 residues. CDR1 and CDR2 from the germline V gene are MDHEN and SYDVKM. Trimming removed 11 bases from V and 7 bases from J, with 15 bases in between. The CDR3 sequence is CAWRRGKNSPLHF. CDR3 coding DNA: TGTGCCTGGCGTAGGGGGAAGAATTCACCCCTCCACTTT.

V usage is TRBV7-2 and J usage is TRBJ1-1; 12 bases map to TRBD1. CDR1 SGHTA and CDR2 FQGNSA come from the germline V gene. The CDR3 length is 17 residues. V dropped 7 bases and J dropped 10; count of bases not matched to a gene: 19. Here the CDR3 DNA reads TGTGCCAGCACCCAACGGCTGGGGACAGGGGGCGCCGGGTCAGCTTTCTTT. Its protein product is CASTQRLGTGGAGSAFF.

The rearrangement uses TRBV9 and TRBJ2-1, with 13 bases aligning to TRBD2. Germline CDR1 and CDR2: SGDLS and YYNGEE. The CDR3 sequence is 16 residues long. Trimming cost V 3 bases and J 8 bases; bases outside gene matches: 8. The CDR3 sequence is CASSAPTSGGADEQFF. In nucleotides, the CDR3 is TGTGCCAGCAGCGCCCCCACTAGCGGGGGGGCAGATGAGCAGTTCTTC.

This chain joins TRBV6-1 and TRBJ2-7, with TRBD1 matching 10 bases. The CDR3 loop spans 15 amino acids. After removal of 6 bases from V and 1 base from J, the junction contained 6 bases not matched to a gene. Germline lookup yields CDR1 MNHNS and CDR2 SASEGT. The CDR3 region is CASRRGTGDSYEQYF. The DNA for the CDR3 is TGTGCCAGCAGGAGAGGGACAGGGGATTCCTACGAGCAGTACTTC.